This entry concerns a single T cell receptor beta chain. The V gene lost 4 bases and the J gene lost 0 bases, with 15 bases spanning the gap. CDR1 is SGHRS, CDR2 YFSETQ, per germline. This CDR3 contains 16 residues. These data belong to a study of OX40 agonist ivuxolimab in advanced cancers. Assay used: immunoSEQ multiplex PCR; TCRdb lists only in-frame clones, some missing. The table shows 17,000 or so clones, with around three quarters occurring only once. The sample here was CD4+ or CD8+ T cells sorted from blood, taken in a trial of the OX40 agonist ivuxolimab. The origin of this receptor is an adult with an advanced solid tumor such as melanoma, head and neck, liver or kidney cancer. This sequence joins TRBV5-1 and TRBJ2-3, with TRBD1 as a possible D gene (6 bases). This chain's CDR3 is CASSGGHSPSTDTQYF. The CDR3 DNA sequence: TGCGCCAGCAGCGGGGGACACAGCCCTAGCACAGATACGCAGTATTTT. Drawing the rest from reference TRBV5-1 and TRBJ2-3, the complete variable domain is KAGVTQTPRYLIKTRGQQVTLSCSPISGHRSVSWYQQTPGQGLQFLFEYFSETQRNKGNFPGRFSGRQFSNSRSEMNVSTLELGDSALYLCASSGGHSPSTDTQYFGPGTRLTVL.